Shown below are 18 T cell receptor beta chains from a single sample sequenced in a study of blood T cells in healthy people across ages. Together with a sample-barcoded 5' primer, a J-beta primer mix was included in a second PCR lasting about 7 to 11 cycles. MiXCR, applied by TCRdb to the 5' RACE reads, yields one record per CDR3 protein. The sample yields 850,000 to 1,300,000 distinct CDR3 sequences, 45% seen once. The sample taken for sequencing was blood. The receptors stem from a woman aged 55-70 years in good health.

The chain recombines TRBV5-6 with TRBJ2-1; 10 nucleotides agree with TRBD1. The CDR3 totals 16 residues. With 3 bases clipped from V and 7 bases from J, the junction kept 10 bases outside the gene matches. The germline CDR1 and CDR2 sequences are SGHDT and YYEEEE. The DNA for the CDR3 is TGTGCCAGCAGCTCCCCCCGGGACAGGGGATGGAATGAGCAGTTCTTC. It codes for CASSSPRDRGWNEQFF.

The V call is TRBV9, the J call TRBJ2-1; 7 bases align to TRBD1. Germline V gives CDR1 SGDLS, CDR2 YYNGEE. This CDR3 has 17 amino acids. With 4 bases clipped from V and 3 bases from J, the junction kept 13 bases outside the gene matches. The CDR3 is CASSHSGWDRSYNEQFF. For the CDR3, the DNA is TGTGCCAGCAGCCATTCAGGTTGGGACAGAAGCTACAATGAGCAGTTCTTC.

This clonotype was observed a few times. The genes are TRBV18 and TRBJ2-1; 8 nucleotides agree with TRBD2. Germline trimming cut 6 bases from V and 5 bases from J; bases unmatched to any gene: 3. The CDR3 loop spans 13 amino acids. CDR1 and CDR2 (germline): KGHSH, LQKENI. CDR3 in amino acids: CASSPGLDNEQFF. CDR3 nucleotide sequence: TGTGCCAGCTCTCCGGGACTAGACAATGAGCAGTTCTTC.

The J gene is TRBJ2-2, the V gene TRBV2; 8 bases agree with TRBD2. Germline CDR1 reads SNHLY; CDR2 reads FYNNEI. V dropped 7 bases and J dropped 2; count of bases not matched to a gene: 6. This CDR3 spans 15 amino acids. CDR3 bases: TGTGCCAGCACAGACGGGGGGGGCAACACCGGGGAGCTGTTTTTT. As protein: CASTDGGGNTGELFF.

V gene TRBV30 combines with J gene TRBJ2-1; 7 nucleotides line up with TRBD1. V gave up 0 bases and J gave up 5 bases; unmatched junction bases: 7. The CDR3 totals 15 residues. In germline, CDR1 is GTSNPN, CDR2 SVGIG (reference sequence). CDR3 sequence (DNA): TGTGCCTGGAGTGTAAAGGGGGCAGGGGACAATGAGCAGTTCTTC. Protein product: CAWSVKGAGDNEQFF. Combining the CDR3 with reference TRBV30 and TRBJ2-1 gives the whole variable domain SQTIHQWPATLVQPVGSPLSLECTVEGTSNPNLYWYRQAAGRGLQLLFYSVGIGQISSEVPQNLSASRPQDRQFILSSKKLLLSDSGFYLCAWSVKGAGDNEQFFGPGTRLTVL.

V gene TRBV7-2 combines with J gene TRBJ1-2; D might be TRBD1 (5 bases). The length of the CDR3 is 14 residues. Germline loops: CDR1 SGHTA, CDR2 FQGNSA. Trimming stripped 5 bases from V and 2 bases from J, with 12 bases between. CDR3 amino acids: CASSPEGYNYGYTF. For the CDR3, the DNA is TGTGCCAGCAGCCCCGAGGGGTACAACTATGGCTACACCTTC.

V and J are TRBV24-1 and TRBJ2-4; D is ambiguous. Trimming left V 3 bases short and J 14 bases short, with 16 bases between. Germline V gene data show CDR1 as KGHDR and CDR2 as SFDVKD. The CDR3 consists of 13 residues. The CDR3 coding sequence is TGTGCCACCAGTGATCGAATTGACGGCTTCAAGTACTTC. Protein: CATSDRIDGFKYF.

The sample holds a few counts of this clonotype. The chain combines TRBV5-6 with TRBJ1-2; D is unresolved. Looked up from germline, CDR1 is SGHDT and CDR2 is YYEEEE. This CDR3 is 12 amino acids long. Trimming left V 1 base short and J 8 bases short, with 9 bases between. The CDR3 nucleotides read TGTGCCAGCAGCTTGTCGACGGGCGGCTACACCTTC. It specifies CASSLSTGGYTF.

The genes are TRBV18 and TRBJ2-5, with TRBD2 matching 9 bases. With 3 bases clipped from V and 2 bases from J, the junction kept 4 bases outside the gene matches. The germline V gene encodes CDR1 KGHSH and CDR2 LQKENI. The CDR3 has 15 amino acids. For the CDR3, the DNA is TGTGCCAGCTCACCTTCGAGCGGGAGGCAAGAGACCCAGTACTTC. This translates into CASSPSSGRQETQYF. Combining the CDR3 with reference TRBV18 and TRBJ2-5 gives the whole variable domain NAGVMQNPRHLVRRRGQEARLRCSPMKGHSHVYWYRQLPEEGLKFMVYLQKENIIDESGMPKERFSAEFPKEGPSILRIQQVVRGDSAAYFCASSPSSGRQETQYFGPGTRLLVL.

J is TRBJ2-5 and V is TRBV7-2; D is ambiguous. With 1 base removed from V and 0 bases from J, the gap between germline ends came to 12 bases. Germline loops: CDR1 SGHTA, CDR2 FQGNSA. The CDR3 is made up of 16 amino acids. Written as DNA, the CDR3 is TGTGCCAGCAGCTTAGGGGCACGAGGCTACCAAGAGACCCAGTACTTC. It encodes CASSLGARGYQETQYF.

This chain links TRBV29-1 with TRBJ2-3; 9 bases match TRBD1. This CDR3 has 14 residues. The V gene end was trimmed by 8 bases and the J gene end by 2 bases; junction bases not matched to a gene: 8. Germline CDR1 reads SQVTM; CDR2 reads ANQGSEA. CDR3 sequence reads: CSTKDRGPTDTQYF. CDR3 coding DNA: TGCAGCACGAAGGACAGGGGACCCACAGATACGCAGTATTTT.

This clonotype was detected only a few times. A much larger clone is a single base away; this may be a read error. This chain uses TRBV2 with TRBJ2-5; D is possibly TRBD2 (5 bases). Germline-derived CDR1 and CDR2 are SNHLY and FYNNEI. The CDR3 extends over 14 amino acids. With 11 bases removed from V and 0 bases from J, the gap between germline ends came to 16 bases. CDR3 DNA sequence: TGTGCCGTTAGGGCACGAGCGGACCAAGAGACCCAGTACTTC. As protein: CAVRARADQETQYF.

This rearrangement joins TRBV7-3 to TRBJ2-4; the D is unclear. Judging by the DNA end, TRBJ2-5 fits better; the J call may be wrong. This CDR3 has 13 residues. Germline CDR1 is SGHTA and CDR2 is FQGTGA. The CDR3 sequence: CASIDISQETQYF. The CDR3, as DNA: TGTGCCAGCATCGATATCTCGCAAGAGACCCAGTACTTC.

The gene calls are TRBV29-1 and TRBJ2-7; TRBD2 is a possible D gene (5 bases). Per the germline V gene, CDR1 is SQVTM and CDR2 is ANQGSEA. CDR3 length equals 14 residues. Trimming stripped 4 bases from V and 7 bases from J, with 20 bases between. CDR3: CSVGSASSYNEQYF. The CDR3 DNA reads TGCAGCGTTGGTAGCGCAAGCTCCTACAATGAGCAGTACTTC.

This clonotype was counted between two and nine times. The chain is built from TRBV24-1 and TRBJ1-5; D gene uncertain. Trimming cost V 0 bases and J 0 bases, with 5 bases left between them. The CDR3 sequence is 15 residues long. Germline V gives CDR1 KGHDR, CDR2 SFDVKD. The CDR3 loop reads CATSDLPNSNQPQHF. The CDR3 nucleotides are TGTGCCACCAGTGATTTGCCCAATAGCAATCAGCCCCAGCATTTT.

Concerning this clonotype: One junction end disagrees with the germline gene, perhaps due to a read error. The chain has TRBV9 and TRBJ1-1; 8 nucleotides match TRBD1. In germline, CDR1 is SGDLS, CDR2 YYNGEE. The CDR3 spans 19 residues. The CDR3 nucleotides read TGTGCCAGCGGCGTAGTGCCAGGGGGCGGGAGTGCCGTGAACACTGAAGCTTTCTTT. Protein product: CASGVVPGGGSAVNTEAFF.

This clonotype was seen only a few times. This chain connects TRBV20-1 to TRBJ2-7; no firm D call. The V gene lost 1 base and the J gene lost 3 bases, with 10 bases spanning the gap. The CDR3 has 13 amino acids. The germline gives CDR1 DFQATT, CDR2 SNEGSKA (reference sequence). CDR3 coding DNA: TGCAGTGCTAGAGGGCCCCTGGGCTACGAGCAGTACTTC. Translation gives CSARGPLGYEQYF.

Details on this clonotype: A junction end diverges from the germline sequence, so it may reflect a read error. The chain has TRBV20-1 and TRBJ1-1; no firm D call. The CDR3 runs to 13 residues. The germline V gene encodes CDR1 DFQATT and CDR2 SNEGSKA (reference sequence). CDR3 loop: CGARARVNTEAFF. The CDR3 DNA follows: TGCGGTGCTAGGGCCCGGGTGAACACTGAAGCTTTCTTT.